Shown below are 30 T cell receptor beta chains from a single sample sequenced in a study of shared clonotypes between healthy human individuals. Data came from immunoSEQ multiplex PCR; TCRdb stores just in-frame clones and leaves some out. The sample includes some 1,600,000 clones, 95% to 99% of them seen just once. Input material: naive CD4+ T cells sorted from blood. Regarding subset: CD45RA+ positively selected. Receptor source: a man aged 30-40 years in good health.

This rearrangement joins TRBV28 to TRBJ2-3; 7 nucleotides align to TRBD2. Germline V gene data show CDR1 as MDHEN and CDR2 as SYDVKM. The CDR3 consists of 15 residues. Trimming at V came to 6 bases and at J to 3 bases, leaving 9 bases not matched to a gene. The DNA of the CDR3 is TGTGCCAGCAGCCCTACCGGACTAGGGACAGATACGCAGTATTTT. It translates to CASSPTGLGTDTQYF.

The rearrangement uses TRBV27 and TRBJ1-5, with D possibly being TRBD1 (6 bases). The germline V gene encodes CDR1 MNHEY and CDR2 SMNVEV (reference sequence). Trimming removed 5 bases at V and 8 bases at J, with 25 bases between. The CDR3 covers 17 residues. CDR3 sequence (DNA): TGTGCCAGCAGTCCAACCGGGCGGGGGCTACCTAGTGAGCCCCAGCATTTT. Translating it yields CASSPTGRGLPSEPQHF.

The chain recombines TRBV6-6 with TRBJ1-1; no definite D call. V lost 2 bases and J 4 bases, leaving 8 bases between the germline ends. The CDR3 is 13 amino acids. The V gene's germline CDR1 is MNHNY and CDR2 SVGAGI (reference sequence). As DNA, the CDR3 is TGTGCCAGCAGTTACCCTCGAGGCACTGAAGCTTTCTTT. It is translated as CASSYPRGTEAFF.

The CDR3 reads CASSLDRGDTDTQYF. CDR3 in DNA: TGCGCCAGCAGCTTGGACAGGGGGGACACAGATACGCAGTATTTT. The V call is TRBV5-1, the J call TRBJ2-3; 8 nucleotides line up with TRBD1. The CDR3 has 15 amino acids. Losses at the gene ends were 0 bases for V and 2 bases for J; bases not matched to a gene: 2. Per germline, CDR1 SGHRS and CDR2 YFSETQ. Full variable domain (rest looked up from reference TRBV5-1 and TRBJ2-3): KAGVTQTPRYLIKTRGQQVTLSCSPISGHRSVSWYQQTPGQGLQFLFEYFSETQRNKGNFPGRFSGRQFSNSRSEMNVSTLELGDSALYLCASSLDRGDTDTQYFGPGTRLTVL.

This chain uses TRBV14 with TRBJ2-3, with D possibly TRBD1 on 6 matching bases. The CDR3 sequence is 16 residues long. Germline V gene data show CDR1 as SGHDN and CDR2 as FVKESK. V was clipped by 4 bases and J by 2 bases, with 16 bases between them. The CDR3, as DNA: TGTGCCAGCAGCCTTAGACAGGACCCCCTCACAGATACGCAGTATTTT. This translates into CASSLRQDPLTDTQYF.

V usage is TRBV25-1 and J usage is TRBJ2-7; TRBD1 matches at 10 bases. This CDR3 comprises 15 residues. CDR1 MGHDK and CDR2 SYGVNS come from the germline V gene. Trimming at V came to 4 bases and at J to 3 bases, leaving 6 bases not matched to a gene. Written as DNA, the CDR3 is TGTGCCAGCAGTGGCCCCGGGACAGGGGTCTACGAGCAGTACTTC. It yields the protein CASSGPGTGVYEQYF.

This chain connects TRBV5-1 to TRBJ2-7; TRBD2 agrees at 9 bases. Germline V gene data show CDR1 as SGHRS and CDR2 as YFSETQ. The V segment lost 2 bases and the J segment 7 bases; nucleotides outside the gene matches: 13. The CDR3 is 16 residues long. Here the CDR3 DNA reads TGCGCCAGCAGCTTTGTGCTAGCGGGGACCTCTGAGGAGCAGTACTTC. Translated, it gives CASSFVLAGTSEEQYF. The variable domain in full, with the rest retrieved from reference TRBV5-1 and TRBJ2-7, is KAGVTQTPRYLIKTRGQQVTLSCSPISGHRSVSWYQQTPGQGLQFLFEYFSETQRNKGNFPGRFSGRQFSNSRSEMNVSTLELGDSALYLCASSFVLAGTSEEQYFGPGTRLTVT.

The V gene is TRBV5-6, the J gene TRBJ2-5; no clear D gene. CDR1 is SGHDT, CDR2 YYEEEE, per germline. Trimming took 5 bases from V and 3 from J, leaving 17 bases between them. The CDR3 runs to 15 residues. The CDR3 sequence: CASSRRIRQEETQYF. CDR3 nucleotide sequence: TGTGCCAGCAGTCGCAGAATTCGGCAGGAAGAGACCCAGTACTTC.

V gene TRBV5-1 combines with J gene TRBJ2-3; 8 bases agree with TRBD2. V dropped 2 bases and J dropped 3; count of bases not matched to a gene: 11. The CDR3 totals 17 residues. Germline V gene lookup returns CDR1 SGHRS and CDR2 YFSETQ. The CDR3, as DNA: TGCGCCAGCAGCTTAAGACCGGAGGCGGGAGGAACAGATACGCAGTATTTT. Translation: CASSLRPEAGGTDTQYF.

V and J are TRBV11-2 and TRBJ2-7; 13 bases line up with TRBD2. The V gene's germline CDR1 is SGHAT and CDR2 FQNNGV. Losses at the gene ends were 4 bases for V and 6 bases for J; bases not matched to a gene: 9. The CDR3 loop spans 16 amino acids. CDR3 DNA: TGTGCCAGCAGCTACCTTCCGGGACTAGCGGGACTCGAGCAGTACTTC. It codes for CASSYLPGLAGLEQYF.

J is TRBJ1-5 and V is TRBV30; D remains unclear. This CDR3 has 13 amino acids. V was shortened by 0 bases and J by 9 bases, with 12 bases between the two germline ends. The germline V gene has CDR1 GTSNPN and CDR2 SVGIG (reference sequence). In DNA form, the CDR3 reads TGTGCCTGGAGTGTACTGGGAGAGGGGCCCCAGCATTTT. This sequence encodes CAWSVLGEGPQHF.

DNA of the CDR3: TGTGCCAGCAGTGAAGCGCGGAGGGAGACCCAGTACTTC. This translates into CASSEARRETQYF. V usage is TRBV2 and J usage is TRBJ2-5; perhaps TRBD2 as D (5 bases). Germline V CDR1 and CDR2: SNHLY, FYNNEI. The CDR3 has 13 amino acids. V lost 0 bases and J 5 bases, leaving 7 bases between the germline ends.

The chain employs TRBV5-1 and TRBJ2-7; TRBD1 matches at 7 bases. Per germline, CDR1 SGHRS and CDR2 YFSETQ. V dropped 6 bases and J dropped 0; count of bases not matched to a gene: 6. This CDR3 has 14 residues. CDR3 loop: CASNQDRTSYEQYF. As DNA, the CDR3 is TGCGCCAGCAACCAGGACAGGACCTCCTACGAGCAGTACTTC.

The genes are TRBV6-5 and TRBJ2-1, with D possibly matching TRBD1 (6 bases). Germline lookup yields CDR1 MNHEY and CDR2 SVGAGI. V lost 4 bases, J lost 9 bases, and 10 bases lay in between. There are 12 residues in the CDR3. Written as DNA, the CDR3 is TGTGCCAGCAGTTCGACGACAGGTGAGCAGTTCTTC. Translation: CASSSTTGEQFF.

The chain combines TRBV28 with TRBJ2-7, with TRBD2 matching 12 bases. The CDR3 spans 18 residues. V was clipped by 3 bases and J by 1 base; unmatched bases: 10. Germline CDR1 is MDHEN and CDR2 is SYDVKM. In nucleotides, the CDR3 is TGTGCCAGCAGTTTCGAGTCTAGCGGGAGGGCAAATTCCTACGAGCAGTACTTC. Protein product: CASSFESSGRANSYEQYF.

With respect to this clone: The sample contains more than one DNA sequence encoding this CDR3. CDR3 loop: CASSLREITDTQYF. For the CDR3, the DNA is TGTGCCAGCAGCTTACGGGAGATAACAGATACGCAGTATTTT. V and J are TRBV7-9 and TRBJ2-3, with a tentative D call TRBD2 (6 bases). Between the trimmed V and J ends, which lost 2 bases and 3 bases, there was a span of 9 bases. Germline V lookup: CDR1 SEHNR, CDR2 FQNEAQ (reference sequence). CDR3 length: 14 residues.

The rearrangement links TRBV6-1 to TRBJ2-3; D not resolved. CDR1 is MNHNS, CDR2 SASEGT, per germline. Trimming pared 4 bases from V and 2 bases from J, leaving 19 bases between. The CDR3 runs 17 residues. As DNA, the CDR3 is TGTGCCAGCAGTGTTTATAGGCGCTCCAGTATCACAGATACGCAGTATTTT. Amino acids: CASSVYRRSSITDTQYF.

The CDR3 nucleotides read TGCAGCGTTGGCATCGCGGGAAACTATGGCTACACCTTC. Its translation: CSVGIAGNYGYTF. The gene calls are TRBV29-1 and TRBJ1-2; D is undetermined. CDR3 size: 13 residues. With 4 bases removed from V and 2 bases from J, the gap between germline ends came to 11 bases. The germline gives CDR1 SQVTM, CDR2 ANQGSEA.

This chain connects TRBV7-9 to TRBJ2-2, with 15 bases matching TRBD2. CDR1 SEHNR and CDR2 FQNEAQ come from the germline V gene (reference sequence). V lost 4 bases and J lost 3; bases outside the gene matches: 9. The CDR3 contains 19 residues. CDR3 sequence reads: CASSSPGLAGGGYTGELFF. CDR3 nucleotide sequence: TGTGCCAGCAGCTCCCCGGGACTAGCGGGAGGAGGGTACACCGGGGAGCTGTTTTTT.

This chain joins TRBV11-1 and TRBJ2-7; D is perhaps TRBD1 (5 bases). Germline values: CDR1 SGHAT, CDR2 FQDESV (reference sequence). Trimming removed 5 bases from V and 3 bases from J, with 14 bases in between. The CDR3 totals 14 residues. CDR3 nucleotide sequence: TGTGCCAGCAGCCGTCAGGGTGGTTTCTACGAGCAGTACTTC. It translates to CASSRQGGFYEQYF.

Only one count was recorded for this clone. The CDR3 reads CSVDRGNEKLFF. CDR3 sequence (DNA): TGCAGCGTTGACAGGGGCAATGAAAAACTGTTTTTT. The chain carries TRBV29-1 and TRBJ1-4; D is perhaps TRBD1 (6 bases). The V and J ends lost 3 bases and 5 bases respectively, with 7 bases between them. The CDR3 runs to 12 residues. Germline CDR1 and CDR2: SQVTM and ANQGSEA. The entire variable domain, with the rest obtained from reference TRBV29-1 and TRBJ1-4, is as follows: SAVISQKPSRDICQRGTSLTIQCQVDSQVTMMFWYRQQPGQSLTLIATANQGSEATYESGFVIDKFPISRPNLTFSTLTVSNMSPEDSSIYLCSVDRGNEKLFFGSGTQLSVL.

The CDR3 DNA follows: TGTGCCAGCAGCCCGCCAGGTTGGGGCGTAGTGGGGGAGCTGTTTTTT. Amino acids: CASSPPGWGVVGELFF. The V call is TRBV7-8, the J call TRBJ2-2; tentatively, D is TRBD1 (5 bases). The CDR3 covers 16 residues. Germline V gives CDR1 SGHVS, CDR2 FQNEAQ. V lost 5 bases, J lost 8 bases, and 21 bases lay in between.

For the CDR3, the DNA is TGTGCCAGCAGCTGGAATTTGCGCACAGATACGCAGTATTTT. Translated: CASSWNLRTDTQYF. V and J are TRBV7-9 and TRBJ2-3; D not certain. The CDR3 has 14 residues. Trimming left V 4 bases short and J 1 base short, with 9 bases between. Looked up from germline, CDR1 is SEHNR and CDR2 is FQNEAQ (reference sequence).

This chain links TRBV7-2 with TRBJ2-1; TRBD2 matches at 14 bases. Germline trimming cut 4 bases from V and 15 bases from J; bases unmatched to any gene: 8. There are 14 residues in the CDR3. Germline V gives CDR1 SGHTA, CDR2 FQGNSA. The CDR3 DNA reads TGTGCCAGCAGCTATGGGACTAGCGGGAGTTTACTGTTCTTC. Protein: CASSYGTSGSLLFF. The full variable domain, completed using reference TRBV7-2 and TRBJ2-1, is GAGVSQSPSNKVTEKGKDVELRCDPISGHTALYWYRQSLGQGLEFLIYFQGNSAPDKSGLPSDRFSAERTGGSVSTLTIQRTQQEDSAVYLCASSYGTSGSLLFFGPGTRLTVL.

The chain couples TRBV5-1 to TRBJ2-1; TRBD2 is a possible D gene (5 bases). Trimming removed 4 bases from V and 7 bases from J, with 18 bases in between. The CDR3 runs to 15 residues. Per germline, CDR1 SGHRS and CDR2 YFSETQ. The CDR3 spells CASSPGDYQRNEQFF. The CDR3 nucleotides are TGCGCCAGCAGCCCCGGGGATTATCAGAGAAATGAGCAGTTCTTC.

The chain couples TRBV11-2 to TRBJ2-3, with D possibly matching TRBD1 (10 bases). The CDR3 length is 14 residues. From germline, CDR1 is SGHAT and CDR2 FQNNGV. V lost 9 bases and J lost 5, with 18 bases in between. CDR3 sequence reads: CASSSGTGVDTQYF. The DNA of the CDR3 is TGTGCCAGTTCTAGCGGGACAGGGGTAGATACGCAGTATTTT.

The CDR3 loop reads CAISARGTSGRSSYNEQFF. For the CDR3, the DNA is TGTGCCATCAGTGCCCGCGGGACTAGCGGGAGGAGTTCCTACAATGAGCAGTTCTTC. The rearrangement joins TRBV10-3 to TRBJ2-1; 15 bases match TRBD2. CDR1 is ENHRY and CDR2 is SYGVKD in the germline V gene. V shed 4 bases and J 1 base; nucleotides not matched to a gene: 8. The CDR3 length is 19 residues.

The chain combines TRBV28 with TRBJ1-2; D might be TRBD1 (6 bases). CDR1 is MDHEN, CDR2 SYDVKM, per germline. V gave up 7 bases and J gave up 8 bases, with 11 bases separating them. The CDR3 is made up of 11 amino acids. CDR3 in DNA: TGTGCCAGCAAACAGGGTCAAGGCTACACCTTC. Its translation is CASKQGQGYTF.

The CDR3 loop reads CASSPGRLGLEQYF. CDR3 sequence (DNA): TGCGCCAGCAGCCCCGGACGATTGGGGCTCGAGCAGTACTTC. This chain links TRBV5-1 with TRBJ2-7; weak D call: TRBD1 (5 bases). This CDR3 spans 14 amino acids. The germline V and J ends were trimmed by 4 bases and 6 bases, with 17 bases remaining between them. In germline, CDR1 is SGHRS, CDR2 YFSETQ.

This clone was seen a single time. The CDR3: CASSLERAQNYGYTF. Here the CDR3 DNA reads TGTGCCAGCAGCTTAGAAAGGGCGCAGAACTATGGCTACACCTTC. The J gene is TRBJ1-2, the V gene TRBV11-2; D remains unclear. V was cut by 0 bases and J by 2 bases, with 10 bases left in between. Germline CDR1 SGHAT, CDR2 FQNNGV. The CDR3 length is 15 residues.